These 20 T cell receptor beta chains originate from one sample sequenced in a study of blood T cell repertoires in COVID-19. Some clones are missing from TCRdb's copy, which holds only in-frame ones; the method was immunoSEQ multiplex PCR. The sample lists some 69,000 clones; more than 80% were seen once. What was sequenced was peripheral blood. These receptors came from an older woman with acute or convalescent COVID-19.

This sequence joins TRBV19 and TRBJ1-5; TRBD1 aligns across 9 bases. The CDR3 sequence is 16 residues long. Losses at the gene ends were 3 bases for V and 7 bases for J; bases not matched to a gene: 10. The germline V gene encodes CDR1 LNHDA and CDR2 SQIVND (reference sequence). The CDR3 bases are TGTGCCAGTAGTATGTTTGAGGGACAGGGTGCCCAGCCCCAGCATTTT. It specifies CASSMFEGQGAQPQHF.

The chain has TRBV28 and TRBJ2-7, with D perhaps TRBD2 (6 bases). Between the trimmed V and J ends, which lost 3 bases and 9 bases, there was a span of 15 bases. Germline V CDR1 and CDR2: MDHEN, SYDVKM. The CDR3 length is 13 residues. The CDR3 is CASSLGSGARQYF. Here the CDR3 DNA reads TGTGCCAGCAGTTTGGGTAGCGGCGCTCGGCAGTACTTC. The complete variable domain, with remaining parts taken from reference TRBV28 and TRBJ2-7, reads DVKVTQSSRYLVKRTGEKVFLECVQDMDHENMFWYRQDPGLGLRLIYFSYDVKMKEKGDIPEGYSVSREKKERFSLILESASTNQTSMYLCASSLGSGARQYFGPGTRLTVT.

The gene calls are TRBV20-1 and TRBJ1-5, with unresolved D. Germline CDR1 DFQATT, CDR2 SNEGSKA (reference sequence). The CDR3 is 11 residues long. The CDR3, as DNA: TGCAGCGCCCCGGAGGAACTACGTCTGCATTTT. It yields the protein CSAPEELRLHF.

This chain connects TRBV7-2 to TRBJ2-5; 7 nucleotides match TRBD2. V was pared by 0 bases and J by 12 bases, with 10 bases of the junction left unmatched. CDR1 is SGHTA and CDR2 is FQGNSA in the germline V gene. This CDR3 has 14 residues. CDR3 sequence: CASSLAGLPEKEYF. For the CDR3, the DNA is TGTGCCAGCAGCTTAGCGGGACTACCCGAGAAGGAGTACTTC.

V and J are TRBV27 and TRBJ2-1, with 11 bases fitting TRBD2. J lost 5 bases, V lost 1 base, and 10 bases had no gene match. There are 18 residues in the CDR3. Germline assignment: CDR1 MNHEY and CDR2 SMNVEV (reference sequence). In DNA, the CDR3 is TGTGCCAGCAGTTTATATCCCTCACTAGCGGGAGCGAACAATGAGCAGTTCTTC. Translation gives CASSLYPSLAGANNEQFF.

Note on this clone: At one end, the junction sequence differs from germline, possibly due to a read error. The chain recombines TRBV6-1 with TRBJ1-3, with D possibly being TRBD1 (6 bases). The CDR3 runs to 15 residues. Germline V gene data show CDR1 as MNHNS and CDR2 as SASEGT. CDR3 sequence reads: CASSERWGLGDTIYF. The CDR3 DNA reads TGTGCCAGCAGTGAAAGGTGGGGGCTTGGAGACACCATATATTTT.

This clone showed up just once. The chain recombines TRBV5-1 with TRBJ2-1; 12 bases align to TRBD2. Trimming removed 6 bases from V and 7 bases from J; junction bases left unmatched: 14. There are 17 residues in the CDR3. CDR1 and CDR2 from the germline V gene are SGHRS and YFSETQ. Written as DNA, the CDR3 is TGCGCCAGCATAATTGGCCCGGCTACTAGCGGGGGGAATGAGCAGTTCTTC. Translated, it gives CASIIGPATSGGNEQFF.

A note on this clone: The junction departs from germline at one end; a sequencing error may be responsible. The CDR3 sequence is CASSLVPGSIAGKGNEQFF. The CDR3 coding sequence is TGTGCTAGCAGCTTAGTCCCCGGATCTATAGCGGGCAAAGGCAATGAGCAGTTCTTC. The chain combines TRBV7-7 with TRBJ2-1, with 7 bases identical to TRBD2. The germline CDR1 and CDR2 sequences are SSHAT and FNYEAQ (reference sequence). The CDR3 loop spans 19 amino acids. The variable domain in full, with the rest retrieved from reference TRBV7-7 and TRBJ2-1, is GAGVSQSPRYKVTKRGQDVTLRCDPISSHATLYWYQQALGQGPEFLTYFNYEAQPDKSGLPSDRFSAERPEGSISTLTIQRTEQRDSAMYRCASSLVPGSIAGKGNEQFFGPGTRLTVL.

CDR3 nucleotide sequence: TGTGCCAGCAGAAAGGGGACAGGGCCCAATCAGCCCCAGCATTTT. It is translated as CASRKGTGPNQPQHF. The chain has TRBV27 and TRBJ1-5, with 9 nucleotides matching TRBD1. The CDR3 is 15 residues long. Germline CDR1 is MNHEY and CDR2 is SMNVEV (reference sequence). J lost 3 bases, V lost 6 bases, and 6 bases had no gene match.

This rearrangement joins TRBV18 to TRBJ1-1, with 7 positions matching TRBD1. V shed 5 bases and J 3 bases; nucleotides not matched to a gene: 3. CDR1 is KGHSH, CDR2 LQKENI, per germline. The CDR3 is made up of 13 amino acids. DNA of the CDR3: TGTGCCAGCTCAGCCCAGGGGGACACTGAAGCTTTCTTT. Residues: CASSAQGDTEAFF.

V usage is TRBV28 and J usage is TRBJ1-6, with 7 bases aligning to TRBD1. Germline V gives CDR1 MDHEN, CDR2 SYDVKM. The CDR3 runs 14 residues. V lost 4 bases, J lost 7 bases, and 4 bases stayed unmatched. The DNA of the CDR3 is TGTGCCAGCAGTTCGGGACAGAGAAATTCACCCCTCCACTTT. It is translated as CASSSGQRNSPLHF.

The chain recombines TRBV11-2 with TRBJ1-1, with D tentatively TRBD1 (5 bases). The CDR3 covers 13 residues. The V end lost 5 bases, the J end lost 1 base, and 8 bases lay between the germline ends. From germline, CDR1 is SGHAT and CDR2 FQNNGV. The CDR3 reads CASSQGENTEAFF. The CDR3 DNA is TGTGCCAGCAGCCAAGGGGAGAACACTGAAGCTTTCTTT. The full variable domain, completed using reference TRBV11-2 and TRBJ1-1, is EAGVAQSPRYKIIEKRQSVAFWCNPISGHATLYWYQQILGQGPKLLIQFQNNGVVDDSQLPKDRFSAERLKGVDSTLKIQPAKLEDSAVYLCASSQGENTEAFFGQGTRLTVV.

This clone was seen once. The rearrangement joins TRBV10-3 to TRBJ2-1; 7 bases line up with TRBD2. In germline, CDR1 is ENHRY, CDR2 SYGVKD. V lost 4 bases, J lost 8 bases, and 8 bases stayed unmatched. The CDR3 extends over 14 amino acids. As DNA, the CDR3 is TGTGCCATCAGTGTGGGCGGGAGTAGCGATGAGCAGTTCTTC. Protein sequence: CAISVGGSSDEQFF.

This chain links TRBV5-5 with TRBJ1-5; 7 bases line up with TRBD1. J lost 3 bases, V lost 5 bases, and 8 bases had no gene match. The CDR3 contains 15 residues. Germline CDR1 SGHKS, CDR2 YYEKEE (reference sequence). The CDR3 region has the DNA TGTGCCAGCAGTCTACAGGGGCGGTTCAATCAGCCCCAGCATTTT. It is translated as CASSLQGRFNQPQHF.

The chain joins TRBV7-6 to TRBJ2-7, with 10 bases identical to TRBD2. CDR3 length: 17 residues. Germline V gene lookup returns CDR1 SGHVS and CDR2 FNYEAQ. V was clipped by 0 bases and J by 7 bases; unmatched bases: 12. DNA for the CDR3: TGTGCCAGCAGCTTAGCCGGAGGGGCTAGCGGGAGATATGAGCAGTACTTC. Protein sequence: CASSLAGGASGRYEQYF.

This chain joins TRBV5-4 and TRBJ1-2, with 9 bases identical to TRBD1. The CDR3 runs to 14 residues. Germline V gene lookup returns CDR1 SGHNT and CDR2 YYREEE (reference sequence). V lost 4 bases to trimming and J lost 5 bases; unmatched junction nucleotides: 6. CDR3 residues: CASSPDRGGYGYTF. DNA for the CDR3: TGTGCCAGCAGCCCGGACAGGGGAGGGTATGGCTACACCTTC.

The chain is built from TRBV28 and TRBJ2-1; 8 bases match TRBD1. Per germline, CDR1 MDHEN and CDR2 SYDVKM. The CDR3 has 14 residues. V lost 4 bases to trimming and J lost 4 bases; unmatched junction nucleotides: 3. This chain's CDR3 is CASSSGGLYNEQFF. The CDR3 region has the DNA TGTGCCAGCAGTTCAGGGGGCCTTTACAATGAGCAGTTCTTC.

Note on this clone: The same CDR3 can be traced to other DNA sequences in this sample. V is TRBV9 and J is TRBJ1-3; 11 nucleotides match TRBD1. The CDR3 is 16 amino acids. V trimming: 2 bases; J trimming: 2 bases; junction bases outside the gene matches: 3. CDR1 is SGDLS, CDR2 YYNGEE, per germline. The CDR3 nucleotides are TGTGCCAGCAGCGTGGGGGGACAGGGGGCTGGAAACACCATATATTTT. Translating gives CASSVGGQGAGNTIYF.

V usage is TRBV28 and J usage is TRBJ2-3, with TRBD2 matching over 8 bases. The CDR3 contains 15 residues. V trimming: 8 bases; J trimming: 5 bases; junction bases outside the gene matches: 12. Germline CDR1 reads MDHEN; CDR2 reads SYDVKM. The CDR3 sequence is CASRSSVAGKDTQYF. The CDR3 coding sequence is TGTGCCAGCCGTTCTAGTGTAGCGGGAAAAGATACGCAGTATTTT.

V is TRBV29-1 and J is TRBJ1-3; TRBD1 might be the D (5 bases). The CDR3 runs to 17 residues. CDR1 and CDR2 from the germline V gene are SQVTM and ANQGSEA. Trimming removed 0 bases from V and 0 bases from J, with 15 bases in between. CDR3 sequence (DNA): TGCAGCGTTGAAGATCCATACAGGAGCCACTCTGGAAACACCATATATTTT. Its protein is CSVEDPYRSHSGNTIYF.